A selection of T cell receptor beta chains follows, all from one sample in a study of cytomegalovirus exposure and HLA in healthy donors. This table comes from immunoSEQ multiplex PCR, and its TCRdb copy is limited to in-frame clones, with some not included. The table includes about 140,000 clones, 75% to 90% detected once. The sequenced material came from PBMCs. These receptors all come from a female donor in good health and CMV-seronegative. CDR3s include the opening cysteine and the closing phenylalanine or tryptophan. Each record gives: V gene, clone size, J gene, D gene, CDR3 DNA, CDR3 protein. The D gene is left open where the match is weak. Clone size, where shown, is once, few, many, or a class for clones that have expanded.

V: TRBV10-3
size: -
J: TRBJ1-1
D: TRBD1
DNA: TGTGCCATCAGTGAAAAAAATGACAGGGGGTCCACTGAAGCTTTCTTT
CDR3: CAISEKNDRGSTEAFF

V: TRBV29-1
size: few
J: TRBJ1-1
D: TRBD1
DNA: TGCAGCTTAACAGGGGAGGTGAGGAACACTGAAGCTTTCTTT
CDR3: CSLTGEVRNTEAFF

V: TRBV14
size: -
J: TRBJ1-2
D: -
DNA: TGTGCCAGCAGCCAAGATATAGCAGGGCAGGGTTATGGCTACACCTTC
CDR3: CASSQDIAGQGYGYTF

V: TRBV5-1
size: -
J: TRBJ1-3
D: -
DNA: TGCGCCAGCAGCTTGCTTGGGGCGGCTGGAAACACCATATATTTT
CDR3: CASSLLGAAGNTIYF

V: TRBV27
size: -
J: TRBJ2-7
D: -
DNA: TGTGCCAGCAGTTTTGGAGGGAAAGGCTACGAGCAGTACTTC
CDR3: CASSFGGKGYEQYF

V: TRBV7-3
size: -
J: TRBJ2-1
D: TRBD2
DNA: TGTGCCAGCAGACTAGCGGGAGACAATGAGCAGTTCTTC
CDR3: CASRLAGDNEQFF

V: TRBV5-1
size: -
J: TRBJ1-3
D: -
DNA: TGCGCCAGCAGCGGCGGGACGGCCACTGGAAACACCATATATTTT
CDR3: CASSGGTATGNTIYF

V: TRBV15
size: -
J: TRBJ2-1
D: TRBD2
DNA: TGTGCCACCAGCTCCCCCCCCGGCGGGAGCTCCTACAATGAGCAGTTCTTC
CDR3: CATSSPPGGSSYNEQFF

V: TRBV2
size: -
J: TRBJ2-6
D: -
DNA: TGTGCCACATTCACAGGGTTGTTTGGGGCCAACGTCCTGACTTTC
CDR3: CATFTGLFGANVLTF

V: TRBV6-6
size: -
J: TRBJ1-1
D: TRBD1
DNA: TGTGCCAGCAGCCTTACAGGGGGTAACACTGAAGCTTTCTTT
CDR3: CASSLTGGNTEAFF

V: TRBV28
size: -
J: TRBJ1-4
D: -
DNA: TGTGCCAGCAGGACCCCGAGGGAAAAACTGTTTTTT
CDR3: CASRTPREKLFF

V: TRBV20-1
size: -
J: TRBJ2-3
D: -
DNA: TGCAGTGCTAGAAGGTTTAGAGGGCAGTATTTT
CDR3: CSARRFRGQYF

V: TRBV5-6
size: -
J: TRBJ1-2
D: -
DNA: TGTGCCAGCAGCTTGGGGGACTCGTATGGCTACACCTTC
CDR3: CASSLGDSYGYTF

V: TRBV5-1
size: -
J: TRBJ2-3
D: TRBD2
DNA: TGCGCCAGCAGCTTGGCCCGGGGGGGCGCAGATACGCAGTATTTT
CDR3: CASSLARGGADTQYF

V: TRBV2
size: once
J: TRBJ2-3
D: -
DNA: TGTGCCAGCAGTGCGGACAGCCCCTCTAGCACAGATACGCAGTATTTT
CDR3: CASSADSPSSTDTQYF

V: TRBV27
size: -
J: TRBJ2-3
D: TRBD2
DNA: TGTGCCAGCAGTTTATTACCGGGACTAGCGACTAACACAGATACGCAGTATTTT
CDR3: CASSLLPGLATNTDTQYF

V: TRBV9
size: few
J: TRBJ2-5
D: TRBD1
DNA: TGTGCCAGCAGCGGAGGGGACAGTACCCGGGAGACCCAGTACTTC
CDR3: CASSGGDSTRETQYF

V: TRBV19
size: -
J: TRBJ2-1
D: TRBD2
DNA: TGTGCCATTGCTAGCGGGAGGGCCGGTGAGCAGTTCTTC
CDR3: CAIASGRAGEQFF